The 9 T cell receptor beta chains below were found in one sample sequenced in a study of blood T cell repertoires in COVID-19. The protocol was immunoSEQ multiplex PCR, while the TCRdb copy is restricted to in-frame clones and leaves out a portion. The sample lists 300,000 or so clones; around 90% were seen once. What was sequenced was peripheral blood. Receptor source: a man between 70 and 80 years old with acute or convalescent COVID-19.

The J gene is TRBJ2-5, the V gene TRBV7-9; possible D gene TRBD1, 5 bases. This CDR3 spans 17 amino acids. Trimming removed 1 base at V and 1 base at J, with 16 bases between. From germline, CDR1 is SEHNR and CDR2 FQNEAQ (reference sequence). CDR3 in amino acids: CASSLVGVIRVQETQYF. In DNA form, the CDR3 reads TGTGCCAGCAGCTTAGTAGGGGTAATAAGGGTCCAAGAGACCCAGTACTTC. Using reference TRBV7-9 and TRBJ2-5 for the parts outside the CDR3, the full variable domain is DTGVSQNPRHKITKRGQNVTFRCDPISEHNRLYWYRQTLGQGPEFLTYFQNEAQLEKSRLLSDRFSAERPKGSFSTLEIQRTEQGDSAMYLCASSLVGVIRVQETQYFGPGTRLLVL.

The CDR3 DNA follows: TGTGCCAGCAGCCGAGGACAGGGTCGGTCACCCCTCCACTTT. Amino acid sequence: CASSRGQGRSPLHF. The genes are TRBV7-8 and TRBJ1-6, with 8 bases lining up with TRBD1. This CDR3 comprises 14 residues. V was pared by 5 bases and J by 10 bases, with 7 bases of the junction left unmatched. Germline values: CDR1 SGHVS, CDR2 FQNEAQ. Using reference TRBV7-8 and TRBJ1-6 for the parts outside the CDR3, the full variable domain is GAGVSQSPRYKVAKRGQDVALRCDPISGHVSLFWYQQALGQGPEFLTYFQNEAQLDKSGLPSDRFFAERPEGSVSTLKIQRTQQEDSAVYLCASSRGQGRSPLHFGNGTRLTVT.

As regards this clone: Other nucleotide sequences from this sample produce the same CDR3. The chain recombines TRBV12-3 or TRBV12-4 with TRBJ1-6; D is uncertain. The CDR3 totals 12 residues. V was cut by 3 bases and J by 8 bases, with 5 bases left in between. The CDR3 DNA sequence: TGTGCCAGCAGTTTTCCTGATTCACCCCTCCACTTT. Its protein is CASSFPDSPLHF.

In its sample, this clone was seen once. This chain uses TRBV27 with TRBJ2-2, with a possible D match to TRBD1 (5 bases). This CDR3 has 14 amino acids. Germline V gene lookup returns CDR1 MNHEY and CDR2 SMNVEV (reference sequence). Trimming pared 5 bases from V and 9 bases from J, leaving 16 bases between. CDR3 protein: CASSDSRAIRELFF. CDR3 DNA sequence: TGTGCCAGCAGTGATAGCAGGGCGATCCGGGAGCTGTTTTTT.

Only a few counts were recorded for this clone. This chain uses TRBV2 with TRBJ1-1, with 8 bases identical to TRBD1. Germline lookup yields CDR1 SNHLY and CDR2 FYNNEI. The CDR3 length is 15 residues. Trimming removed 4 bases from V and 0 bases from J; junction bases left unmatched: 4. CDR3 DNA: TGTGCCAGCAGTGGGACAGGGAATATGAACACTGAAGCTTTCTTT. Translation gives CASSGTGNMNTEAFF.

The CDR3 DNA follows: TGTGCCAGCAGCCCAGACATTAGCGCCCACGAGCAGTACTTC. This codes for CASSPDISAHEQYF. The rearrangement joins TRBV4-2 to TRBJ2-7, with D perhaps matching TRBD2 (5 bases). The V end lost 4 bases, the J end lost 5 bases, and 15 bases lay between the germline ends. The CDR3 has 14 amino acids. The germline V gene has CDR1 LGHNA and CDR2 YNFKEQ.

The rearrangement joins TRBV19 to TRBJ2-7; 10 bases fit TRBD1. J lost 6 bases, V lost 6 bases, and 8 bases had no gene match. In germline, CDR1 is LNHDA, CDR2 SQIVND (reference sequence). The CDR3 spans 14 residues. The chain's CDR3 is CASSEGQGRREQYF. The DNA of the CDR3 is TGTGCCAGTAGCGAGGGACAGGGGAGGCGCGAGCAGTACTTC.

This chain connects TRBV29-1 to TRBJ2-5, with 7 bases lining up with TRBD1. This CDR3 spans 13 amino acids. J gave up 5 bases and V 3 bases, and 6 bases lay outside the gene matches. From germline, CDR1 is SQVTM and CDR2 ANQGSEA. The CDR3 region has the DNA TGCAGCGTTGAGGGGACAGCTAGGGAGACCCAGTACTTC. This sequence encodes CSVEGTARETQYF.

The gene calls are TRBV19 and TRBJ1-2; TRBD1 agrees at 10 bases. Trimming took 6 bases from V and 2 from J; bases not matched to a gene: 3. This CDR3 contains 14 residues. From germline, CDR1 is LNHDA and CDR2 SQIVND (reference sequence). CDR3: CASRRDRGNYGYTF. The CDR3 DNA is TGTGCCAGTAGGAGGGACAGGGGAAACTATGGCTACACCTTC.